The rows below give T cell receptor beta chains drawn from one sample of a study of T cells in Graves' hyperthyroidism and ophthalmopathy. Via MiXCR, TCRdb re-called the multiplex PCR reads, giving one row per CDR3 protein. The sample carries under 350,000 distinct CDR3 sequences, roughly 14% recorded once. Sequencing was performed on blood. The receptor set was obtained from a woman aged 25 to 39 with Graves' hyperthyroidism that later progressed to Graves' ophthalmopathy. Each CDR3 is given with its conserved first and last residue. D genes are given only for firm matches. Expanded clones are given a class, and other clones once, few, many or no size at all.

TRBJ2-1 TRBV6-2/TRBV6-3 many TRBD2 CAAWGTSGYNEQFF TGTGCCGCATGGGGGACTAGCGGGTACAATGAGCAGTTCTTC
TRBJ1-1 TRBV6-1 few . CASRGPGLAAFF TGTGCCAGCAGGGGCCCGGGGTTGGCAGCTTTCTTT
TRBJ2-2 TRBV20-1 many . CSATPGGRRSTGELFF TGCAGTGCTACCCCAGGTGGGAGGCGAAGCACCGGGGAGCTGTTTTTT
TRBJ2-7 TRBV28 many . CASSPLPVPPYEQYF TGTGCCAGCAGTCCCTTACCTGTGCCCCCCTACGAGCAGTACTTC
TRBJ2-2 TRBV2 . . CASSEDRLRTGELFF TGTGCCAGCAGTGAGGATCGTCTAAGGACCGGGGAGCTGTTTTTT
TRBJ2-3 TRBV13 few TRBD1 CASSLHRGLDTQYF TGTGCCAGCAGCTTACACAGGGGATTAGATACGCAGTATTTT
TRBJ1-2 TRBV7-2 many TRBD1 CASSIDRGQDYGYTF TGTGCCAGCAGCATAGACAGGGGCCAAGATTATGGCTACACCTTC
TRBJ2-7 TRBV27 many TRBD2 CASSLSAGSGSYEQYF TGTGCCAGCAGTTTATCGGCCGGTAGCGGGAGCTACGAGCAGTACTTC
TRBJ2-6 TRBV9 few . CASSLLSGANVLTF TGTGCCAGCAGTTTACTCTCTGGGGCCAACGTCCTGACTTTC
TRBJ2-3 TRBV10-3 once TRBD2 CAIRDPPSGSYSDTQYF TGTGCCATCAGGGACCCCCCGAGCGGGAGTTATTCAGATACGCAGTATTTT
TRBJ1-2 TRBV3-1 many TRBD1 CASSHLPGQGLGYTF TGTGCCAGCAGCCATTTGCCGGGACAGGGGCTTGGCTACACCTTC
TRBJ2-1 TRBV19 few . CASTETPGSYNEQFF TGTGCCAGTACCGAAACCCCTGGTTCCTACAATGAGCAGTTCTTC
TRBJ2-2 TRBV12-3/TRBV12-4 . . CASSPSAGELFF TGTGCCAGCAGCCCTAGTGCCGGGGAGCTGTTTTTT
TRBJ1-2 TRBV6-2/TRBV6-3 many TRBD1 CASEGTGDLHGYTF TGTGCCAGCGAAGGGACAGGGGATCTCCATGGCTACACCTTC
TRBJ2-1 TRBV6-6 many . CASSYRSRAYNEQFF TGTGCCAGCAGTTACAGGTCCCGGGCGTACAATGAGCAGTTCTTC
TRBJ1-2 TRBV30 many TRBD1 CAWSRQDRGPNYGYTF TGTGCCTGGAGTAGGCAGGACAGGGGGCCCAACTATGGCTACACCTTC
TRBJ2-1 TRBV27 many TRBD2 CASRLAGLGEQFF TGTGCCAGCCGACTAGCGGGGTTGGGCGAGCAGTTCTTC
TRBJ1-4 TRBV2 . . CTSSVDRMNEKLFF TGTACCAGCAGTGTAGACAGGATGAATGAAAAACTGTTTTTT
TRBJ2-7 TRBV5-1 many . CASSLEGFEQYF TGCGCCAGCAGCTTGGAAGGGTTCGAGCAGTACTTC
TRBJ1-6 TRBV12-3/TRBV12-4 many TRBD1 CASRGQDNSPLHF TGTGCCAGCAGGGGACAGGACAATTCACCCCTCCACTTT
TRBJ2-3 TRBV11-1 many TRBD1 CASRPDRGLTDTQYF TGTGCCAGCAGACCAGACAGGGGGCTAACAGATACGCAGTATTTT
TRBJ2-5 TRBV6-1 many . CASSRAALQETQYF TGTGCCAGCAGTAGGGCAGCGCTCCAAGAGACCCAGTACTTC
TRBJ2-7 TRBV7-9 many TRBD2 CASSPEGSGRSYEQYF TGTGCCAGCAGCCCCGAGGGGAGCGGGAGATCGTACGAGCAGTACTTC
TRBJ2-3 TRBV10-2 many TRBD2 CASSETSGRTDTQYF TGCGCCAGCAGTGAGACTAGCGGTCGCACAGATACGCAGTATTTT
TRBJ2-5 TRBV7-3 many TRBD2 CASSLSGLAAQETQYF TGTGCCAGCAGCTTATCGGGACTAGCGGCCCAAGAGACCCAGTACTTC
TRBJ1-5 TRBV10-3 . . CASQGTRDQPQHF TGTGCCTCCCAGGGGACAAGGGATCAGCCCCAGCATTTT